Following are 31 T cell receptor beta chains from one sample sequenced in a study of T cell responses to AZD1222 COVID-19 vaccine. Assay used: immunoSEQ multiplex PCR; TCRdb lists only in-frame clones, some missing. The sample shows about 120,000 clones, roughly 90% of them seen only once. The material sequenced was peripheral blood, taken on day 0 of AZD1222 vaccination. The receptors shown here come from an adult in good health.

This chain uses TRBV19 with TRBJ1-1; D not certain. This CDR3 region has 13 residues. The ends were cut back, 7 bases at V and 1 base at J, with 10 bases in the middle. Germline CDR1 reads LNHDA; CDR2 reads SQIVND (reference sequence). CDR3 DNA: TGTGCCAGTATTAGACGGACGAACACTGAAGCTTTCTTT. It yields the protein CASIRRTNTEAFF.

The chain employs TRBV19 and TRBJ2-1; D might be TRBD1 or TRBD2, each matching 5 bases. CDR1 is LNHDA, CDR2 SQIVND, per germline (reference sequence). Trimming shortened V by 3 bases and J by 6 bases, and 18 bases separated the two germline ends. This CDR3 region has 16 residues. The CDR3 coding sequence is TGTGCCAGTAGTATTAAAGGACAACTAGGGGCCAATGAGCAGTTCTTC. This encodes CASSIKGQLGANEQFF.

This chain connects TRBV2 to TRBJ1-2; 9 nucleotides align to TRBD1. This CDR3 has 15 residues. Per germline, CDR1 SNHLY and CDR2 FYNNEI. Losses at the gene ends were 2 bases for V and 5 bases for J; bases not matched to a gene: 6. CDR3 residues: CASSETGTGSYGYTF. The CDR3 DNA reads TGTGCCAGCAGTGAAACCGGGACAGGGTCTTATGGCTACACCTTC.

The V gene is TRBV19, the J gene TRBJ1-6; D is ambiguous. Germline-derived CDR1 and CDR2 are LNHDA and SQIVND (reference sequence). The CDR3 covers 12 residues. Trimming took 3 bases from V and 6 from J, leaving 3 bases between them. The CDR3 protein is CASSIVNSPLHF. The CDR3 DNA sequence: TGTGCCAGTAGTATTGTTAATTCACCCCTCCACTTT.

This chain joins TRBV7-9 and TRBJ1-5; D perhaps matches TRBD1 (5 bases). From germline, CDR1 is SEHNR and CDR2 FQNEAQ (reference sequence). V shed 1 base and J shed 5 bases, with 9 bases lying between them. The CDR3 runs 14 residues. The CDR3 DNA reads TGTGCCAGCAGCTTAGGCCCCAGGGATCAGCCCCAGCATTTT. Its protein is CASSLGPRDQPQHF.

Here the CDR3 reads CASSLGAGGLFF. CDR3 nucleotides: TGTGCCAGCAGCTTAGGGGCAGGGGGACTGTTTTTT. The rearrangement joins TRBV11-2 to TRBJ1-4; the match to TRBD1 covers 7 bases. CDR1 and CDR2 from the germline V gene are SGHAT and FQNNGV. This CDR3 has 12 residues. The trim removed 1 base at V and 13 bases at J, leaving 3 bases unmatched.

V usage is TRBV7-3 and J usage is TRBJ2-3; TRBD1 agrees at 7 bases. The CDR3 has 14 residues. Trimming at V came to 2 bases and at J to 2 bases, leaving 1 base not matched to a gene. CDR1 and CDR2 (germline): SGHTA, FQGTGA. The chain's CDR3 is CASSLGTVTDTQYF. The CDR3, as DNA: TGTGCCAGCAGCTTAGGGACAGTCACAGATACGCAGTATTTT.

The chain links TRBV6-5 to TRBJ1-1; unclear D gene. The CDR3 totals 13 residues. From germline, CDR1 is MNHEY and CDR2 SVGAGI. V was trimmed by 2 bases and J by 1 base, leaving 5 bases between them. The CDR3 sequence is CASSYTKNTEAFF. The CDR3 DNA is TGTGCCAGCAGTTACACGAAGAACACTGAAGCTTTCTTT.

The chain has TRBV6-5 and TRBJ2-7; TRBD1 aligns across 9 bases. From germline, CDR1 is MNHEY and CDR2 SVGAGI. Trimming at V came to 6 bases and at J to 2 bases, leaving 8 bases not matched to a gene. The CDR3 sequence is 15 residues long. CDR3 DNA sequence: TGTGCCAGCAGGGACCGGGACAGGGTAGCCTACGAGCAGTACTTC. It translates to CASRDRDRVAYEQYF.

The chain uses TRBV6-5 and TRBJ2-1, with 7 nucleotides matching TRBD2. The CDR3 sequence is 15 residues long. V lost 1 base and J lost 0; bases outside the gene matches: 0. CDR1 and CDR2 (germline): MNHEY, SVGAGI. The CDR3 DNA is TGTGCCAGCAGTTACTTAGCGGGCTCCTACAATGAGCAGTTCTTC. Its translation: CASSYLAGSYNEQFF.

The chain combines TRBV5-4 with TRBJ1-2, with D uncertain. CDR1 SGHNT and CDR2 YYREEE come from the germline V gene (reference sequence). CDR3 length equals 15 residues. The V end lost 4 bases, the J end lost 3 bases, and 16 bases lay between the germline ends. The CDR3 here is CASSPWQASDYGYTF. The CDR3 region has the DNA TGTGCCAGCAGCCCCTGGCAAGCGTCGGACTATGGCTACACCTTC.

The chain employs TRBV3-1 (or the pseudogene TRBV3-2) and TRBJ1-5; a weak D match, TRBD1 (5 bases). The CDR3 consists of 14 residues. V was trimmed by 4 bases and J by 7 bases, leaving 14 bases between them. The germline CDR1 and CDR2 sequences are LGHDT and YNNKEL (reference sequence). CDR3 protein: CASSPGFREQPQHF. CDR3 DNA: TGTGCCAGCAGCCCAGGGTTCAGGGAACAGCCCCAGCATTTT.

The chain has TRBV29-1 and TRBJ1-1, with TRBD1 identical over 12 bases. The germline V gene has CDR1 SQVTM and CDR2 ANQGSEA. Trimming took 4 bases from V and 2 from J; bases not matched to a gene: 5. This CDR3 has 15 amino acids. The CDR3 spells CSVAGDRGHNTEAFF. In nucleotides, the CDR3 is TGCAGCGTTGCGGGGGACAGGGGGCATAACACTGAAGCTTTCTTT.

Ten or more counts support this clone. J is TRBJ2-3 and V is TRBV6-4; 10 bases are shared with TRBD2. The germline CDR1 and CDR2 sequences are MRHNA and SNTAGT. This CDR3 is 16 amino acids long. Losses at the gene ends were 2 bases for V and 4 bases for J; bases not matched to a gene: 6. The CDR3 loop reads CASSDRASGGPDTQYF. CDR3 bases: TGTGCCAGCAGTGACAGGGCTAGCGGGGGCCCAGATACGCAGTATTTT.

The chain has TRBV12-5 and TRBJ2-4, with D perhaps TRBD1 (5 bases). CDR1 LGHNT and CDR2 FRNRAP come from the germline V gene. The CDR3 totals 20 residues. V gave up 2 bases and J gave up 0 bases, with 23 bases separating them. The CDR3 bases are TGTGCTAGTGGTTTGCCCTGGACACAGCCGAGCCCTACAGCCAAAAACATTCAGTACTTC. Translated, it gives CASGLPWTQPSPTAKNIQYF.

This chain joins TRBV15 and TRBJ1-3; D not certain. The CDR3 consists of 13 residues. Germline loops: CDR1 LNHNV, CDR2 YYDKDF (reference sequence). V was clipped by 5 bases and J by 1 base, with 6 bases between them. The CDR3 loop is CATSHRSGNTIYF. The CDR3 DNA follows: TGTGCCACCAGCCACAGATCTGGAAACACCATATATTTT.

The chain uses TRBV6-2 or TRBV6-3 and TRBJ2-3; D is unresolved. The V gene's germline CDR1 is MNHEY and CDR2 SVGEGT. V lost 6 bases and J 12 bases, leaving 13 bases between the germline ends. The CDR3 contains 11 residues. The chain's CDR3 is CASSLNLAQYF. CDR3 nucleotides: TGTGCCAGCAGCCTGAACTTAGCTCAGTATTTT.

The genes are TRBV9 and TRBJ1-3, with 8 bases that match TRBD1. Germline V CDR1 and CDR2: SGDLS, YYNGEE. The CDR3 covers 16 residues. Unmatched junction bases numbered 11, after V lost 2 bases and J lost 7 bases. CDR3 residues: CASSVQDRGGWNTIYF. CDR3 sequence (DNA): TGTGCCAGCAGCGTTCAAGACAGGGGTGGATGGAACACCATATATTTT.

This clone was detected once. The chain combines TRBV3-1 (or the pseudogene TRBV3-2) with TRBJ2-7; 7 nucleotides match TRBD1. Per germline, CDR1 LGHDT and CDR2 YNNKEL (reference sequence). The CDR3 extends over 15 amino acids. After removal of 2 bases from V and 3 bases from J, the junction contained 7 bases not matched to a gene. CDR3 protein: CASSQSTGSRYEQYF. As DNA, the CDR3 is TGTGCCAGCAGCCAATCGACAGGGAGTCGCTACGAGCAGTACTTC.

The V and J genes are TRBV11-3 and TRBJ1-1; D gene unclear. V lost 2 bases to trimming and J lost 2 bases, with 6 bases between them. This CDR3 spans 13 amino acids. Looked up from germline, CDR1 is SGHNT and CDR2 is YENEEA. CDR3 in amino acids: CASSLKRNTEAFF. DNA of the CDR3: TGTGCCAGCAGCTTAAAACGAAACACTGAAGCTTTCTTT.

The J gene is TRBJ1-1, the V gene TRBV10-3; TRBD1 is a possible D gene (6 bases). CDR1 is ENHRY and CDR2 is SYGVKD in the germline V gene. Trimming removed 4 bases at V and 5 bases at J, with 20 bases between. The CDR3 has 16 residues. This chain's CDR3 is CAISGRTISQGTEAFF. CDR3 coding DNA: TGTGCCATCAGTGGACGGACAATATCGCAGGGGACTGAAGCTTTCTTT.

The sample holds a few counts of this clone. The genes are TRBV7-2 and TRBJ1-4; 8 nucleotides line up with TRBD1. Germline CDR1 and CDR2: SGHTA and FQGNSA. V was pared by 6 bases and J by 7 bases, with 7 bases of the junction left unmatched. CDR3 length equals 14 residues. The DNA for the CDR3 is TGTGCCAGCAGGACAGGGGCCGCGGGTGAAAAACTGTTTTTT. Encoded protein: CASRTGAAGEKLFF.

This clone was detected only a few times. This chain joins TRBV5-1 and TRBJ1-2; 9 nucleotides match TRBD1. V was clipped by 0 bases and J by 0 bases; unmatched bases: 6. CDR1 and CDR2 (germline): SGHRS, YFSETQ. CDR3 length: 17 residues. The CDR3 nucleotides read TGCGCCAGCAGCTTGGTCCGGGGACAGGGCACTAACTATGGCTACACCTTC. Translating it yields CASSLVRGQGTNYGYTF.

This rearrangement joins TRBV30 to TRBJ2-1, with 10 bases identical to TRBD2. Germline V lookup: CDR1 GTSNPN, CDR2 SVGIG (reference sequence). The CDR3 is made up of 15 amino acids. V lost 3 bases, J lost 5 bases, and 7 bases stayed unmatched. The CDR3: CAWSPTSGRNNEQFF. CDR3 sequence (DNA): TGTGCCTGGAGCCCGACTAGCGGGCGAAACAATGAGCAGTTCTTC.

The J gene is TRBJ1-1, the V gene TRBV4-3, with no clear D. Germline loops: CDR1 LGHNA, CDR2 YSLEER. This CDR3 has 16 amino acids. Trimming removed 0 bases from V and 1 base from J, with 12 bases in between. The chain's CDR3 is CASSQEEAGSNTEAFF. The CDR3 bases are TGCGCCAGCAGCCAAGAAGAGGCTGGGTCGAACACTGAAGCTTTCTTT.

V and J are TRBV2 and TRBJ1-5; D may be TRBD1 (5 bases). This CDR3 has 17 residues. Germline-derived CDR1 and CDR2 are SNHLY and FYNNEI. V was cut by 6 bases and J by 1 base, with 19 bases left in between. CDR3 residues: CASRSRGQLFSNQPQHF. Here the CDR3 DNA reads TGTGCCAGCAGGAGTAGGGGTCAGCTTTTCAGCAATCAGCCCCAGCATTTT. The full variable domain, in which reference TRBV2 and TRBJ1-5 provide the parts outside the CDR3, is EPEVTQTPSHQVTQMGQEVILRCVPISNHLYFYWYRQILGQKVEFLVSFYNNEISEKSEIFDDQFSVERPDGSNFTLKIRSTKLEDSAMYFCASRSRGQLFSNQPQHFGDGTRLSIL.

This clone is a singleton in its sample. The chain employs TRBV7-2 and TRBJ1-6; D perhaps matches TRBD1 (5 bases). Germline CDR1 SGHTA, CDR2 FQGNSA. CDR3 length equals 18 residues. Trimming left V 5 bases short and J 0 bases short, with 17 bases between. The CDR3 region has the DNA TGTGCCAGCAGCCTGACCGGGACGGATAGCTCCTATAATTCACCCCTCCACTTT. It yields the protein CASSLTGTDSSYNSPLHF.

This clone was counted between two and nine times. The rearrangement uses TRBV3-1 (or the pseudogene TRBV3-2) and TRBJ1-2; maybe TRBD1 (5 bases). V lost 3 bases and J lost 6, with 11 bases in between. Germline CDR1 is LGHDT and CDR2 is YNNKEL (reference sequence). This CDR3 contains 13 residues. The DNA of the CDR3 is TGTGCCAGCAGCCATCAGGGCACAGATGGCTACACCTTC. This codes for CASSHQGTDGYTF.

The chain uses TRBV11-2 and TRBJ1-6; D might be TRBD1 (5 bases). CDR3 length: 17 amino acids. With 5 bases removed from V and 0 bases from J, the gap between germline ends came to 14 bases. The germline gives CDR1 SGHAT, CDR2 FQNNGV. For the CDR3, the DNA is TGTGCCAGCAGCCTCCCCCCAGGGAGCTCCTATAATTCACCCCTCCACTTT. Translated, it gives CASSLPPGSSYNSPLHF.

V gene TRBV9 combines with J gene TRBJ1-5; a possible D gene is TRBD1 (5 bases). V lost 4 bases to trimming and J lost 2 bases, with 16 bases between them. Germline loops: CDR1 SGDLS, CDR2 YYNGEE. The CDR3 is made up of 16 amino acids. CDR3 amino acids: CASSPHGGYGNQPQHF. The CDR3 nucleotides read TGTGCCAGCAGCCCCCACGGGGGGTACGGCAATCAGCCCCAGCATTTT.

The chain uses TRBV5-4 and TRBJ2-1; D is possibly TRBD1 (6 bases). There are 15 residues in the CDR3. Between the trimmed V and J ends, which lost 5 bases and 7 bases, there was a span of 19 bases. Per germline, CDR1 SGHNT and CDR2 YYREEE (reference sequence). The CDR3 nucleotides read TGTGCCAGCAGACTACAGGGCAAGGGTCTGAATGAGCAGTTCTTC. It is translated as CASRLQGKGLNEQFF.